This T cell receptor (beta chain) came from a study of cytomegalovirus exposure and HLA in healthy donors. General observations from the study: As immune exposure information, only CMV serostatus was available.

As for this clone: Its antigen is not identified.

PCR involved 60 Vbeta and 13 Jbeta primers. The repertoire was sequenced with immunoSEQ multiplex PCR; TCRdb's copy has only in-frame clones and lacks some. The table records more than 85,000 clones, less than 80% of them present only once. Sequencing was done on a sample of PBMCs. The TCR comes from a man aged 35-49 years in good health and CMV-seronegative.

Here the CDR3 reads CASSLSRQGANYGYTF. CDR3 in DNA: TGTGCCAGCAGCCTTAGTAGACAGGGAGCTAACTATGGCTACACCTTC. V is TRBV9 and J is TRBJ1-2; 7 bases are a match to TRBD1. Germline V gene sequence: CDR1 SGDLS, CDR2 YYNGEE. V dropped 4 bases and J dropped 0; count of bases not matched to a gene: 9. This CDR3 is 16 amino acids long.